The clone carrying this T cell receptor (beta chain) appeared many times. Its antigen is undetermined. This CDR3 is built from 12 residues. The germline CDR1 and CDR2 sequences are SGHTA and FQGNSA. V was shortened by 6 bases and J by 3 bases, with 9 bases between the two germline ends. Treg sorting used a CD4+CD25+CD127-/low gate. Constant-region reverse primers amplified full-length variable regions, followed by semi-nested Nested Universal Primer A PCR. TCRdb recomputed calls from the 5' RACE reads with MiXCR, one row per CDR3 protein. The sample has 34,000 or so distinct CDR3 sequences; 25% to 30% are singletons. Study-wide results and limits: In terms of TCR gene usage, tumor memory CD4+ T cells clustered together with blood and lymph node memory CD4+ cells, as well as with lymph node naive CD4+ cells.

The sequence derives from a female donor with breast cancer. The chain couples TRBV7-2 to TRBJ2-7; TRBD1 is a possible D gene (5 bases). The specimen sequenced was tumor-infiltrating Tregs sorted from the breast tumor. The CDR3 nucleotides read TGTGCCAGCAGTTCCCAGGGCTACGAGCAGTACTTC. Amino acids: CASSSQGYEQYF.